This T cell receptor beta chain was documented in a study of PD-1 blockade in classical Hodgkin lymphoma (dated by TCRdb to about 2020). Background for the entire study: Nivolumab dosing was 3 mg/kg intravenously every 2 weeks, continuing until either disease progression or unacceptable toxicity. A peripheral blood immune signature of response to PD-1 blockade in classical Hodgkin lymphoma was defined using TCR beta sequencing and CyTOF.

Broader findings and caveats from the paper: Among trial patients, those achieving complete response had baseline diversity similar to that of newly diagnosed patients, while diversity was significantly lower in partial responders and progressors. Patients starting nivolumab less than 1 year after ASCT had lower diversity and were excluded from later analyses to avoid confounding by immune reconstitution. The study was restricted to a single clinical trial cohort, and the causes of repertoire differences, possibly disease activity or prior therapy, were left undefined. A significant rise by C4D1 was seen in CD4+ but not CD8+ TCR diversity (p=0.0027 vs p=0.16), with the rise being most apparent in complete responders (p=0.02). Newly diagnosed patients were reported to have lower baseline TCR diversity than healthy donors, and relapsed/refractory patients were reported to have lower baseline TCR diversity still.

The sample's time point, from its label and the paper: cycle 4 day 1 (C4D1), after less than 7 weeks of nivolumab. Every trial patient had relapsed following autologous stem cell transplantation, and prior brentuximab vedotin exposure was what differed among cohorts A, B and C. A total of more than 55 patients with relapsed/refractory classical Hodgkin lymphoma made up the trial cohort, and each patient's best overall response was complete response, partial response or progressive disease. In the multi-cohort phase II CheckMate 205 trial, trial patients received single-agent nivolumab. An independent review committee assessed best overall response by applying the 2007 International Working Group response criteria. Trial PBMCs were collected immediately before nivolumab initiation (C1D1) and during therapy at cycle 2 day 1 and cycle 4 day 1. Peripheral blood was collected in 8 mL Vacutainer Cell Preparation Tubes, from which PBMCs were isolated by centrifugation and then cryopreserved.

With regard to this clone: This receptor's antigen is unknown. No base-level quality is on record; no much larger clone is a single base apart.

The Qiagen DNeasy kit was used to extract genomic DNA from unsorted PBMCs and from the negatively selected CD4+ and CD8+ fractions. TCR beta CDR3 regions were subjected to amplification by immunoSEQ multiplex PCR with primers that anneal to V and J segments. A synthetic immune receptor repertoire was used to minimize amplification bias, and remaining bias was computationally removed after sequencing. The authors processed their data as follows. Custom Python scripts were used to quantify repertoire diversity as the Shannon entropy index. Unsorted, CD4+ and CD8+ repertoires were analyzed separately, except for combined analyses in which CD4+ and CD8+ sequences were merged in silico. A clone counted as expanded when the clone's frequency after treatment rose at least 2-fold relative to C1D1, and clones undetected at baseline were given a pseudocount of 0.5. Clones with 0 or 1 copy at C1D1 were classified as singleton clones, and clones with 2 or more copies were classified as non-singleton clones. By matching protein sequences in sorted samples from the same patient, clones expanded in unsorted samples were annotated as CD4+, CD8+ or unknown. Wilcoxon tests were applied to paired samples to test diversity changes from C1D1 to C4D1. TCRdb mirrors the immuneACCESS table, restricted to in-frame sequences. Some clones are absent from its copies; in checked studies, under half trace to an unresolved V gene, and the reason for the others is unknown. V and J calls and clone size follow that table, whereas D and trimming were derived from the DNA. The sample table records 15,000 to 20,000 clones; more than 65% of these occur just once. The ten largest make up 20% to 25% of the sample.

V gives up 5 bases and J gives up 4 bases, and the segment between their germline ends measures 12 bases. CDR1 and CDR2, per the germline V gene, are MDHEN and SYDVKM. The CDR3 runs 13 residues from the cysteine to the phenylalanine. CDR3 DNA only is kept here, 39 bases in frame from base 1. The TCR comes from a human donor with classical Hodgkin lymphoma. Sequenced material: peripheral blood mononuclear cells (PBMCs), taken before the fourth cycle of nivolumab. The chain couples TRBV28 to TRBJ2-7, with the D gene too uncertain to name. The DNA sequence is TGTGCCAGCAGTCTACCCGGCCTTTACGAGCAGTACTTC. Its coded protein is CASSLPGLYEQYF. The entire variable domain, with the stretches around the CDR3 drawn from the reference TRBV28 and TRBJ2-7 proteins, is DVKVTQSSRYLVKRTGEKVFLECVQDMDHENMFWYRQDPGLGLRLIYFSYDVKMKEKGDIPEGYSVSREKKERFSLILESASTNQTSMYLCASSLPGLYEQYFGPGTRLTVT.